This T cell receptor (beta chain) was sequenced for a study of blood T cell repertoires in COVID-19. Study as a whole: PBMCs, B-cell-depleted T cells, or T cells provided the cDNA or gDNA that made up the material.

Assay used: immunoSEQ multiplex PCR; TCRdb lists only in-frame clones, some missing. The sample has approximately 350,000 clones, more than 75% seen once. This clonotype was sampled from a woman in her late teens or twenties who had recovered from COVID-19. The sequencing input was peripheral blood.

CDR3 in DNA: TGCGCCAGCAGCCGTGGACTAGCGGGAGCCGGGGAGCTGTTTTTT. This encodes CASSRGLAGAGELFF. The chain combines TRBV5-1 with TRBJ2-2, with 13 bases matching TRBD2. The V gene end was trimmed by 4 bases and the J gene end by 6 bases; junction bases not matched to a gene: 3. Germline CDR1 is SGHRS and CDR2 is YFSETQ. The CDR3 loop spans 15 amino acids. The entire variable domain, with the rest obtained from reference TRBV5-1 and TRBJ2-2, is as follows: KAGVTQTPRYLIKTRGQQVTLSCSPISGHRSVSWYQQTPGQGLQFLFEYFSETQRNKGNFPGRFSGRQFSNSRSEMNVSTLELGDSALYLCASSRGLAGAGELFFGEGSRLTVL.